This note documents a single TCR beta chain sequence. This clonotype has just a few counts. The antigen this receptor binds is unknown. No clone much larger than this one lies a single base away; base qualities are absent. The data belong to a study of T cells in Graves' hyperthyroidism and ophthalmopathy (dated by TCRdb to about 2019). For the study in its entirety: Peripheral blood samples were taken at the time of initial diagnosis, prior to any treatment. To identify distinguishing TCR V-J signatures, a discovery cohort of 95 to 100 patients was used, comprising some 43 with Graves' ophthalmopathy and about 59 with stable Graves' hyperthyroidism. Whether ophthalmopathy could be predicted prospectively was tested in an independent validation cohort made up of fewer than 20 hyperthyroidism patients plus 17 patients who later progressed to ophthalmopathy. The approximately 98 discovery patients were randomly divided into training and test sets at a 7:3 ratio. Thyroid tissue and blood T-cell repertoires from six Graves' hyperthyroidism patients were also compared in the study. After sampling, hyperthyroidism patients received methimazole starting at 30 mg daily, and ophthalmopathy patients received high-dose intravenous methylprednisolone. TCR Vbeta CDR3 sequencing of around 130 peripheral blood samples (around 45 ophthalmopathy, about 80 hyperthyroidism and roughly 17 progressor patients) is reported in the paper. Points the paper makes about the study in general: In cross-validation, a model built on a 13 V-J signature told ophthalmopathy apart from stable hyperthyroidism with under 90% sensitivity and about 81% specificity, and in testing the same model reached 80%/75%. Sample size was not statistically predetermined, and blinding of investigators to group allocation was not performed. In validation, progression to ophthalmopathy was predicted by the model with 65% to 71% sensitivity and under 85% specificity, a median of approximately 6.5 months before onset. Blood samples also contained most of the expanded thyroid clonotypes (frequency above 0.001), which suggests that blood repertoires may reflect thyroid immune responses.

There are 13 amino acids in the CDR3, from cysteine to phenylalanine inclusive. CDR3 DNA is the only sequence kept; it has 39 bases, read in frame from the first base. According to the germline V gene (reference sequence), CDR1 reads LGHDT and CDR2 reads YNNKEL. The junction shows trimming of 10 bases on V and 4 bases on J, plus 16 bases between the germline ends. Graves' hyperthyroidism was defined as stable when no progression to ophthalmopathy occurred over 18 months of follow-up. Hyperthyroidism patients were newly diagnosed, had a disease duration of under 2 months, and were aged 18 to 65 years. The study excluded patients with uncontrolled infections, other autoimmune diseases, pregnancy or lactation. Diagnoses were established on the basis of clinical symptoms, serum thyroxine and TRAb, thyroid ultrasound, and orbital computed tomography. PBMCs were isolated from about 9 ml of fresh peripheral blood by Ficoll-Paque density gradient centrifugation. Trizol reagent was used to extract total RNA, and RNA quality was then checked on an Agilent 2100 Bioanalyzer.

The TCR beta CDR3 regions were amplified from RNA transcripts. A first-round RT-PCR of the TCR CDR3 used the HTBI primer set with the Qiagen OneStep RT-PCR kit. Libraries were constructed in a second round of multiplex PCR, after which size selection and purification were performed. Sequencing of the libraries was done on an Illumina HiSeq2000 using paired-end 100 bp reads. Per the source publication's procedure: SOAPnuke was used to process the raw data, removing reads that contained adapters or uncalled bases, had a mean Phred below 15, or lacked an exact match to the constant primer or identifier. COPE v1.2.5 was used to merge high-quality paired reads, and clonotypes were defined as unique nucleotide sequences. Clonotypes were aligned to IMGT TRBV, TRBD and TRBJ reference segments using MiTCR v1.1. The analysis included only V-J combinations with a frequency above 0.0001, which together covered around 99% of the repertoires. A TCS score was defined as the ratio between F50 (clonal expansion) and ExV (chaos), using BLOSUM62-based TCRdist between CDR3 peptides within each V-J. Welch's t-statistics and random forest reduced several hundred V-J features to 13, which were used in a naive Bayes classifier (R e1071). TCRdb applied fastp at Q25 and MiXCR to the public reads, then kept only in-frame beta chains. Rows with one shared CDR3 protein collapse into an entry with the most common genes and DNA. TCRdb, not the authors, supplied the V and J calls. This sample is represented by fewer than 600,000 distinct CDR3 sequences; 14% of them were singletons. The top ten clonotypes cover 17% of the sample.

The clonotype was recovered from a woman younger than 30 with Graves' hyperthyroidism. The sample comprised blood. The rearrangement combines TRBV3-1 with TRBJ1-1; TRBD1 might be the D gene, on 5 matching bases. The CDR3 region has the sequence CATRRAGATEAFF. In nucleotides, the sequence is TGTGCCACGCGGCGTGCCGGGGCCACTGAAGCTTTCTTT.